This TCR beta chain was sequenced during a study of identical twins. Study-wide points: Invariant populations such as MAIT and iNKT cells could partly muddle zero-insertion analyses.

Template switching introduced a universal primer site, and the cDNA bore unique molecular identifiers. One entry per CDR3 protein, called by TCRdb with MiXCR from the 5' RACE reads. The table includes about 690,000 distinct CDR3 sequences, around 6% detected once. This clonotype was observed a handful of times. Its specificity is unknown. With 6 bases removed from V and 0 bases from J, the gap between germline ends came to 17 bases. The CDR3 loop spans 17 amino acids. Donors were all healthy Caucasians. Material for sequencing was naive T cells sorted from blood. This TCR was sampled from a man aged 18 to 29 in good health. This rearrangement joins TRBV12-3 or TRBV12-4 to TRBJ2-2, with D perhaps matching TRBD1 or TRBD2 (5 bases each). The CDR3 reads CASSTLRDGTNTGELFF. CDR3 DNA: TGTGCCAGCAGCACCCTCCGGGACGGAACGAACACCGGGGAGCTGTTTTTT.